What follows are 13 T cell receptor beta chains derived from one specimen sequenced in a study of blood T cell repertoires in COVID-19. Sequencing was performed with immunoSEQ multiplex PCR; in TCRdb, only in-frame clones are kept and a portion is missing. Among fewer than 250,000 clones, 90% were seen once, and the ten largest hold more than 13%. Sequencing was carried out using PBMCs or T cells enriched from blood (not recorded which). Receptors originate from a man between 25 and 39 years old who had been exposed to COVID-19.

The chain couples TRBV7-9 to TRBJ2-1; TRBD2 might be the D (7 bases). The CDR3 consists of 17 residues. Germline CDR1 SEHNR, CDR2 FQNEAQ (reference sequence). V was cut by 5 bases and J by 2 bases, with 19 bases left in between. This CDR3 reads CASSALVDGGPYNEQFF. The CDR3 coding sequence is TGTGCCAGCAGCGCCCTGGTAGACGGGGGGCCCTACAATGAGCAGTTCTTC.

CDR3 loop: CASSLGAGPHNEQFF. CDR3 DNA: TGTGCCAGCAGTCTTGGGGCAGGGCCACACAATGAGCAGTTCTTC. The chain recombines TRBV2 with TRBJ2-1, with D possibly being TRBD1 (5 bases). The CDR3 runs 15 residues. Germline-derived CDR1 and CDR2 are SNHLY and FYNNEI. V dropped 5 bases and J dropped 5 bases, with 16 bases sitting between them.

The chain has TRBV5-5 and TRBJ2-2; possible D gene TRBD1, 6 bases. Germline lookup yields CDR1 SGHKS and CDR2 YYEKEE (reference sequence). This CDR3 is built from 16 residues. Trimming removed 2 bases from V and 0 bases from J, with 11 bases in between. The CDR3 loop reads CASSFVGGANTGELFF. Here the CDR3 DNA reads TGTGCCAGCAGCTTTGTTGGGGGCGCGAACACCGGGGAGCTGTTTTTT. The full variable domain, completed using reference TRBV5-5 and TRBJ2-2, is DAGVTQSPTHLIKTRGQQVTLRCSPISGHKSVSWYQQVLGQGPQFIFQYYEKEERGRGNFPDRFSARQFPNYSSELNVNALLLGDSALYLCASSFVGGANTGELFFGEGSRLTVL.

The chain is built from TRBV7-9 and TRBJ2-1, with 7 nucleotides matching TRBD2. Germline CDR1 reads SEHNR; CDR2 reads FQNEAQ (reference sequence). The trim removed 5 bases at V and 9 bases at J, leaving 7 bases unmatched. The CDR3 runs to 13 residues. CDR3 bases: TGTGCCAGCAGCCCTAATTCGGGAGGTGAGCAGTTCTTC. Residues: CASSPNSGGEQFF.

In DNA, the CDR3 is TGTGCCAGCAGTGACCCAACTAACGGAAACTATGGCTACACCTTC. Translating gives CASSDPTNGNYGYTF. The V call is TRBV6-1, the J call TRBJ1-2, with no clear D. This CDR3 is built from 15 residues. In germline, CDR1 is MNHNS, CDR2 SASEGT. The V end was cut by 3 bases, the J end by 2 bases, with 13 bases between.

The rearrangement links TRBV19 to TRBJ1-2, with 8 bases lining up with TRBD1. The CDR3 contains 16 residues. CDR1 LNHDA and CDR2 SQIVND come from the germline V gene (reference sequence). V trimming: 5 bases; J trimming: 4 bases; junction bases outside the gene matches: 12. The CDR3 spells CASSQRGDRRGYGYTF. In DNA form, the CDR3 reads TGTGCCAGTAGTCAACGAGGGGACAGGAGGGGCTATGGCTACACCTTC.

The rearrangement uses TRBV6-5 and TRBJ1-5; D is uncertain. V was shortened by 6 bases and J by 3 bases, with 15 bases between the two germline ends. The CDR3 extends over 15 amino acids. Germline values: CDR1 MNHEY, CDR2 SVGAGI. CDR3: CASRKTTADNQPQHF. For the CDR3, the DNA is TGTGCCAGCAGAAAAACTACAGCGGACAATCAGCCCCAGCATTTT.

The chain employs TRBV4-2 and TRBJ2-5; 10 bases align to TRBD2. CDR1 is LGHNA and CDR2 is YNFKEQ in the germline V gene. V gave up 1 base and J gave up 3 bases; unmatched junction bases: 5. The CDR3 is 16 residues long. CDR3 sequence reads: CASSQAVGLAEETQYF. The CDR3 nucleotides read TGTGCCAGCAGCCAAGCAGTCGGACTAGCGGAAGAGACCCAGTACTTC.

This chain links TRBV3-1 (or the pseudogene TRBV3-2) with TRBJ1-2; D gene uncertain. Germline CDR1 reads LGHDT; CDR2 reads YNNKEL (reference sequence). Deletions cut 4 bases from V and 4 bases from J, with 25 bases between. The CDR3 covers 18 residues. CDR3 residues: CASSLTAGWQNAFYGYTF. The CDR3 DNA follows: TGTGCCAGCAGCCTCACGGCGGGGTGGCAGAACGCTTTCTATGGCTACACCTTC.

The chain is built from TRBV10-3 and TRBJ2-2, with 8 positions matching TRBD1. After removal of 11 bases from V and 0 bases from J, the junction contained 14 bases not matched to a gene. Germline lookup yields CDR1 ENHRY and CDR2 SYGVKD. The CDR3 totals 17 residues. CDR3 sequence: CAYNPGQDLTNTGELFF. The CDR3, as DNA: TGTGCCTACAACCCGGGACAGGACCTAACGAACACCGGGGAGCTGTTTTTT.

In DNA form, the CDR3 reads TGTGCCAGCAGCTTAAACGCGGCGGCACGGGGGCCCCAGCATTTT. Protein: CASSLNAAARGPQHF. The chain employs TRBV7-2 and TRBJ1-5, with D hard to call. V lost 2 bases and J 9 bases, leaving 17 bases between the germline ends. Germline V gives CDR1 SGHTA, CDR2 FQGNSA. The CDR3 has 15 residues.

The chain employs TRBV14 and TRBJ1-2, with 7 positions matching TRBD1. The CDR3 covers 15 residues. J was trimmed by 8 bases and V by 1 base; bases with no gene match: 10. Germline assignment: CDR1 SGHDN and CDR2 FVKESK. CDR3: CASSQGRIDRVGYTF. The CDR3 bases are TGTGCCAGCAGCCAAGGACGTATTGACAGGGTCGGCTACACCTTC.

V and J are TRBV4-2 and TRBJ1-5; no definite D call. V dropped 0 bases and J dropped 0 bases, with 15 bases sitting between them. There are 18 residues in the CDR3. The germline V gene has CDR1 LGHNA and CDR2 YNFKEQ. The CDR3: CASSQDQGSGDSNQPQHF. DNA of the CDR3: TGTGCCAGCAGCCAAGATCAAGGGAGTGGGGATAGCAATCAGCCCCAGCATTTT.